These T cell receptor beta chains were read from a single sample in a study of T cells after yellow fever vaccination. TCRdb analysed the 5' RACE reads with MiXCR anew, one entry per CDR3 protein. The sample records some 300,000 distinct CDR3 sequences, less than 9.5% being singletons. The sequenced sample was CD4+ T cells sorted from PBMCs, obtained 5 days after the yellow fever booster vaccination. Source of these receptors: a man in his late teens or twenties who received the YFV17D yellow fever vaccine. Each CDR3 is given with its conserved first and last residue. Each record gives: CDR3 protein, CDR3 DNA, D gene, V gene, clone size, J gene. The D gene is left open where the match is weak. Clone size is shown for a subset of rows, as once, few, many or a class of expanded clone.

CASSLGGLAGDQETQYF	TGCGCCAGCAGCTTGGGGGGACTAGCGGGGGACCAAGAGACCCAGTACTTC	TRBD2	TRBV5-1	few	TRBJ2-5
CASQPGLLTGELFF	TGTGCCAGCCAACCGGGACTACTCACCGGGGAGCTGTTTTTT	TRBD2	TRBV12-3/TRBV12-4	NA	TRBJ2-2
CASSPRPQGYNYGYTF	TGTGCCAGCAGCCCCCGCCCACAGGGATACAACTATGGCTACACCTTC	NA	TRBV7-2	many	TRBJ1-2
CASSYSANEQYF	TGTGCCAGCAGTTACTCGGCGAACGAGCAGTACTTC	NA	TRBV6-6	few	TRBJ2-7
CASSLTGSPNQPQHF	TGTGCCAGCAGCTTAACAGGGAGCCCCAATCAGCCCCAGCATTTT	NA	TRBV7-8	NA	TRBJ1-5
CASSLRLAETQYF	TGTGCCAGCAGCCTTCGACTAGCGGAGACCCAGTACTTC	TRBD2	TRBV3-1	many	TRBJ2-5
CASSYPSYGYTF	TGTGCCAGCAGCTATCCGTCGTATGGCTACACCTTC	NA	TRBV7-2	NA	TRBJ1-2
CASSQDHRQLITGELFF	TGTGCCAGCAGCCAAGATCATAGGCAGTTGATCACCGGGGAGCTGTTTTTT	NA	TRBV4-2	few	TRBJ2-2
CASSYSTDDIQYF	TGCGCCAGCAGTTATTCGACGGATGACATTCAGTACTTC	NA	TRBV5-1	many	TRBJ2-4
CASSGGQSSDTIYF	TGCGCCAGCAGCGGGGGACAGTCGAGCGACACCATATATTTT	TRBD1	TRBV5-1	few	TRBJ1-3
CASRPPGTSTDTQYF	TGCGCCAGCAGACCTCCGGGGACTAGCACAGATACGCAGTATTTT	NA	TRBV5-1	few	TRBJ2-3
CSVQAGQTNQPQHF	TGCAGCGTTCAAGCGGGACAGACAAATCAGCCCCAGCATTTT	TRBD1	TRBV29-1	NA	TRBJ1-5
CASSLGGLMNTEAFF	TGTGCCAGCAGTTTAGGGGGCCTCATGAACACTGAAGCTTTCTTT	NA	TRBV12-3/TRBV12-4	NA	TRBJ1-1
CASSPDSDNYGYTF	TGTGCCAGCAGTCCAGACAGCGACAACTATGGCTACACCTTC	NA	TRBV7-6	NA	TRBJ1-2
CSAAPVVTDTQYF	TGCAGCGCGGCCCCCGTTGTCACAGATACGCAGTATTTT	NA	TRBV29-1	few	TRBJ2-3
CASSYSGLAADF	TGTGCCAGCAGTTACTCCGGACTAGCGGCGGACTTC	TRBD2	TRBV6-2/TRBV6-3	NA	TRBJ2-7
CASSLPRGRADTQYF	TGTGCCAGCAGCCTCCCCAGGGGTAGGGCAGATACGCAGTATTTT	NA	TRBV3-1	few	TRBJ2-3
CASSQDMGELFF	TGTGCCAGCAGCCAAGATATGGGGGAGCTGTTTTTT	NA	TRBV3-1	NA	TRBJ2-2
CASSFETGYEQYF	TGTGCCAGCAGCTTTGAGACGGGCTACGAGCAGTACTTC	NA	TRBV7-2	many	TRBJ2-7
CASSPTGGGTYEQYF	TGTGCCAGCAGTCCTACAGGGGGAGGGACCTACGAGCAGTACTTC	NA	TRBV6-5	NA	TRBJ2-7
CASSSGTSLKETQYF	TGCGCCAGCAGCTCCGGGACTAGCCTTAAAGAGACCCAGTACTTC	TRBD2	TRBV5-1	few	TRBJ2-5
CASSFGTVGHGYTF	TGTGCCAGCAGCTTCGGGACAGTGGGGCATGGCTACACCTTC	TRBD1	TRBV7-2	NA	TRBJ1-2
CASSFGQLNQPQHF	TGTGCCAGCAGTTTTGGACAGCTAAATCAGCCCCAGCATTTT	NA	TRBV12-3/TRBV12-4	NA	TRBJ1-5
CASSQPGSGASTDTQYF	TGCGCCAGCAGCCAACCCGGTAGCGGAGCTAGCACAGATACGCAGTATTTT	NA	TRBV4-3	NA	TRBJ2-3
CASRNNSPLHF	TGTGCCAGCAGGAACAATTCACCCCTCCACTTT	NA	TRBV6-6	many	TRBJ1-6
CASSLDRGSPLHF	TGTGCCAGCAGCTTAGATCGCGGATCACCCCTCCACTTT	NA	TRBV11-3	NA	TRBJ1-6
CASSTPDRGETQYF	TGCGCCAGCAGCACACCGGACAGGGGGGAGACCCAGTACTTC	TRBD1	TRBV5-1	many	TRBJ2-5
CASSIENGNQPQHF	TGTGCCAGTAGTATAGAAAACGGTAATCAGCCCCAGCATTTT	NA	TRBV19	NA	TRBJ1-5
CASNPRAGPTEAFF	TGTGCCAGCAACCCTAGGGCAGGCCCCACTGAAGCTTTCTTT	NA	TRBV5-6	many	TRBJ1-1
CASSRTGNAGELFF	TGCGCCAGCAGCCGGACGGGGAACGCCGGGGAGCTGTTTTTT	NA	TRBV5-1	few	TRBJ2-2
CSLRRQQGNLNTEAFF	TGCAGTTTACGCCGACAGCAGGGAAATTTGAACACTGAAGCTTTCTTT	NA	TRBV20-1	few	TRBJ1-1
CASSTLPGQGKETQYF	TGTGCCAGCAGCACCCTTCCGGGACAGGGGAAAGAGACCCAGTACTTC	TRBD1	TRBV7-3	NA	TRBJ2-5
CASSEAGTGDTQYF	TGTGCCAGCAGTGAGGCTGGAACAGGGGATACGCAGTATTTT	NA	TRBV6-1	few	TRBJ2-3
CASSLTGGGTSTDTQYF	TGTGCCAGCAGCTTAACTGGCGGGGGGACGAGCACAGATACGCAGTATTTT	TRBD2	TRBV7-3	NA	TRBJ2-3
CASSQDQFGGVNIQYF	TGTGCCAGCAGCCAAGATCAATTCGGCGGGGTAAACATTCAGTACTTC	NA	TRBV4-2	many	TRBJ2-4
CASSRGDRYNEQFF	TGTGCCAGCAGTCGGGGGGACAGATACAATGAGCAGTTCTTC	NA	TRBV25-1	many	TRBJ2-1
CASSEAGTPPYEQYF	TGTGCCAGCAGTGAAGCCGGGACGCCCCCCTACGAGCAGTACTTC	NA	TRBV6-1	NA	TRBJ2-7
CASSRDRVRLGDEQFF	TGTGCCAGCAGCCGGGACAGGGTTAGGTTAGGCGATGAGCAGTTCTTC	TRBD1	TRBV5-4	NA	TRBJ2-1
CSAINQGDTQYF	TGCAGTGCGATAAATCAGGGAGATACGCAGTATTTT	NA	TRBV20-1	many	TRBJ2-3
CASSDKWGATDTQYF	TGTGCCAGCAGTGATAAGTGGGGGGCAACAGATACGCAGTATTTT	NA	TRBV9	NA	TRBJ2-3